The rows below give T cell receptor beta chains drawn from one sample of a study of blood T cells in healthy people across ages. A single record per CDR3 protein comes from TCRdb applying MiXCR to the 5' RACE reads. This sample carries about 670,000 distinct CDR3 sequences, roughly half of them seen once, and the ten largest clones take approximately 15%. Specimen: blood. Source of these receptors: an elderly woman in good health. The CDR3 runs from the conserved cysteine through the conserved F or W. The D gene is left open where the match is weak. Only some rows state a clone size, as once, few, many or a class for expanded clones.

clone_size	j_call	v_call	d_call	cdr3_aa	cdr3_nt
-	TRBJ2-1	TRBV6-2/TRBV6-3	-	CASSYGGQNNEQFF	TGTGCCAGCAGTTACGGAGGGCAGAACAATGAGCAGTTCTTC
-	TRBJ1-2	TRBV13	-	CASSLGIGGYGYTF	TGTGCCAGCAGCTTAGGGATTGGGGGCTATGGCTACACCTTC
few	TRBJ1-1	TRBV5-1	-	CASSLEVMNTEAFF	TGCGCCAGCAGCTTGGAGGTTATGAACACTGAAGCTTTCTTT
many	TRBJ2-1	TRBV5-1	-	CASSLGPLREQFF	TGCGCCAGCAGCTTGGGCCCTCTGAGGGAGCAGTTCTTC
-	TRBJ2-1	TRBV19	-	CASSPSFEGGATEQFF	TGTGCCAGTAGTCCCTCGTTTGAAGGGGGGGCAACTGAGCAGTTCTTC
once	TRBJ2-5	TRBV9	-	CASSITRAPGETQYF	TGTGCCAGCAGCATAACCCGGGCCCCGGGGGAGACCCAGTACTTC
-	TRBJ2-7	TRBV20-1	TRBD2	CSARDLGGRAYEQYF	TGCAGTGCTAGAGATCTGGGCGGGAGGGCCTACGAGCAGTACTTC
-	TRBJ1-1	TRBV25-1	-	CASSRFGGAGTEAFF	TGTGCCAGCAGCCGCTTTGGGGGGGCAGGGACTGAAGCTTTCTTT
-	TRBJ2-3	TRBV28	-	CASSSRRDEDTQYF	TGTGCCAGCAGTTCTCGGCGGGATGAGGATACGCAGTATTTT
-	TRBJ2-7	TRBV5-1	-	CASSLVVDGYEQYF	TGCGCCAGCAGCTTGGTAGTGGACGGCTACGAGCAGTACTTC
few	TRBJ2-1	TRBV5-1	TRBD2	CASSFEGGRASEQFF	TGCGCCAGCAGCTTTGAGGGCGGGAGGGCCTCTGAGCAGTTCTTC
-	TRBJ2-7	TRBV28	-	CASSTPGGAYYEQYF	TGTGCCAGCAGTACCCCAGGGGGGGCGTACTACGAGCAGTACTTC
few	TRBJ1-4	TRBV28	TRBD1	CASAPGTVAWELFF	TGTGCCAGCGCCCCCGGGACAGTGGCCTGGGAACTGTTTTTT
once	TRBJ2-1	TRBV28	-	CASSGHHNEQFF	TGTGCCAGCAGTGGGCACCACAATGAGCAGTTCTTC
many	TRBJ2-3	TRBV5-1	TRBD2	CASSIRTSGGGDTQYF	TGCGCCAGCAGCATCCGGACTAGCGGAGGAGGGGATACGCAGTATTTT
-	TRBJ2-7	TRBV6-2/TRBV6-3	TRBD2	CASIKAGAHEQYF	TGTGCCAGCATTAAAGCGGGGGCCCACGAGCAGTACTTC
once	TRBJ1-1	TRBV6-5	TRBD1	CASSYTISGTVNTEAFF	TGTGCCAGCAGTTACACAATCTCGGGGACAGTGAACACTGAAGCTTTCTTT
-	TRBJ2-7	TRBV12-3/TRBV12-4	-	CASSPLGLVNEQYF	TGTGCAAGCAGCCCCCTGGGGCTCGTCAACGAGCAGTACTTC
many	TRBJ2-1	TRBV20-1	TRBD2	CSDTPRTSGRVGNNEQFF	TGCAGTGACACCCCGCGGACTAGCGGGAGGGTGGGTAACAATGAGCAGTTCTTC
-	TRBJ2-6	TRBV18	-	CASSLRTGTGANVLTF	TGTGCCAGCTCACTCCGGACCGGGACCGGGGCCAACGTCCTGACTTTC
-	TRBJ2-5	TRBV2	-	CASALNHSGRETQYF	TGTGCCAGCGCCCTCAACCATTCGGGTCGGGAGACCCAGTACTTC
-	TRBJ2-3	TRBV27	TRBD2	CASRSSGIQDWGTDTQYF	TGTGCCAGCAGGAGTAGCGGGATACAAGATTGGGGGACAGATACGCAGTATTTT
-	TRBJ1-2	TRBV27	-	CASKVPGTLSGYTF	TGTGCCAGCAAAGTACCGGGGACACTTTCTGGCTACACCTTC
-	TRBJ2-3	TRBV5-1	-	CASSLDKDTQYF	TGCGCCAGCAGCTTGGATAAAGATACGCAGTATTTT
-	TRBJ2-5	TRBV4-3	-	CASSQDGGHFPETQYF	TGCGCCAGCAGCCAAGACGGGGGACATTTCCCAGAGACCCAGTACTTC
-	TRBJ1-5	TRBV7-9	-	CASSSAGPQHF	TGTGCCAGCAGCTCGGCGGGGCCCCAGCATTTT
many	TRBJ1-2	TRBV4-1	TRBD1	CASSVGQGKGDPYGYTF	TGCGCCAGCAGCGTGGGACAGGGAAAAGGGGACCCATATGGCTACACCTTC
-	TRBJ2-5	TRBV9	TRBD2	CASSVTREGRETQYF	TGTGCCAGCAGCGTAACGAGGGAGGGACGAGAGACCCAGTACTTC
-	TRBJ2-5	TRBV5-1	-	CASSFAGFQETQYF	TGCGCCAGCAGCTTCGCGGGCTTCCAAGAGACCCAGTACTTC
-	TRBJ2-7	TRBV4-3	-	CASSQTLSRDTSYEQYF	TGCGCCAGCAGCCAAACTCTCTCCCGGGACACATCCTACGAGCAGTACTTC
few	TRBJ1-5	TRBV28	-	CASKGGVHQPQHF	TGTGCCAGCAAGGGGGGAGTCCATCAGCCCCAGCATTTT
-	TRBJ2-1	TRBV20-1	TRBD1	CSAVPGQGPWNPSYNEQFF	TGCAGTGCTGTCCCGGGACAGGGGCCGTGGAATCCATCCTACAATGAGCAGTTCTTC
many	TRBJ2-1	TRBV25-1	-	CASSEYIANEQFF	TGTGCCAGCAGTGAATATATAGCTAATGAGCAGTTCTTC
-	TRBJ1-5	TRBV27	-	CASRTPGLPSAPQHF	TGTGCCAGCAGAACTCCGGGACTCCCGTCCGCGCCCCAGCATTTT
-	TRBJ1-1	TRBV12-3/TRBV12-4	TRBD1	CASRIDREDTEAFF	TGTGCCAGCAGGATCGACAGGGAGGACACTGAAGCTTTCTTT
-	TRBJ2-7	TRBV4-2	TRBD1	CASSQDRQGINIAYEQYF	TGTGCCAGCAGCCAAGATCGACAGGGGATCAACATAGCCTACGAGCAGTACTTC
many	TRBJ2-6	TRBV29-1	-	CSADVAGANVLTF	TGCAGCGCCGACGTTGCTGGGGCCAACGTCCTGACTTTC
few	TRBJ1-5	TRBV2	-	CASSEKGYSNQPQHF	TGTGCCAGCAGTGAGAAGGGATATAGCAATCAGCCCCAGCATTTT
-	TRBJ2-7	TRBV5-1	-	CASSGTHKTYEQYF	TGCGCCAGCAGCGGGACACACAAGACCTACGAGCAGTACTTC
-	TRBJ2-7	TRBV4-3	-	CASSQDLFYEQYF	TGCGCCAGCAGCCAAGATCTTTTCTACGAGCAGTACTTC
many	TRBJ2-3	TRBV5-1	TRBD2	CASSQGTRTSDTQYF	TGCGCCAGCAGCCAGGGGACTAGAACATCAGATACGCAGTATTTT
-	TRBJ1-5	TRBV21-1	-	CASSPHRGSQPQHF	TGTGCCAGCAGCCCTCACAGGGGAAGTCAGCCCCAGCATTTT
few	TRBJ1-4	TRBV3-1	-	CASSQESRKLFF	TGTGCCAGCAGCCAAGAGAGTAGAAAACTGTTTTTT
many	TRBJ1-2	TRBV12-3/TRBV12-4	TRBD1	CASSLQGGLESYGYTF	TGTGCCAGCAGTTTGCAGGGGGGTCTGGAAAGCTATGGCTACACCTTC
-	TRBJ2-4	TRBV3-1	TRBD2	CASSLRSLAGGYSQYF	TGTGCCAGCAGCTTACGATCGCTAGCGGGGGGGTATTCGCAGTACTTC
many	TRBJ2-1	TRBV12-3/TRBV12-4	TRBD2	CASSLGLAGDEQFF	TGTGCCAGCAGTCTCGGACTAGCGGGAGATGAGCAGTTCTTC
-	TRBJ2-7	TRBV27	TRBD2	CASSSPTSGESSYEQYF	TGTGCCAGCAGTTCCCCGACTAGCGGGGAAAGCTCCTACGAGCAGTACTTC
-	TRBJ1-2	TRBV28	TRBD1	CASRQGANYGYTF	TGTGCCAGTCGACAGGGGGCGAACTATGGCTACACCTTC
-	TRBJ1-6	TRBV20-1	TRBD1	CSARTGSYNSPLHF	TGCAGTGCCCGGACAGGGTCCTATAATTCACCCCTCCACTTT
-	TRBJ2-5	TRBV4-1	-	CASSQDRAEETQYF	TGCGCCAGCAGCCAAGATCGAGCAGAAGAGACCCAGTACTTC
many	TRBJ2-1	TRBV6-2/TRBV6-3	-	CASNRAAYNEQFF	TGTGCCAGCAACCGGGCGGCCTACAATGAGCAGTTCTTC
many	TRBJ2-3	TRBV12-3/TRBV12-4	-	CATRGASTDTQYF	TGTGCCACCCGGGGGGCCTCCACAGATACGCAGTATTTT
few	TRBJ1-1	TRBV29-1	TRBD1	CSVDAGGGTEAFF	TGCAGCGTTGACGCAGGGGGTGGGACTGAAGCTTTCTTT
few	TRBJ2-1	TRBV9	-	CASSVGSGLNFDEQFF	TGTGCCAGCAGCGTAGGATCGGGTCTTAATTTCGATGAGCAGTTCTTC
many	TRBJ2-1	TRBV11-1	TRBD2	CASSSLAGARSSYNEQFF	TGTGCCAGCAGCTCTCTAGCGGGAGCCCGGAGCTCCTACAATGAGCAGTTCTTC